This T cell receptor (beta chain) was recorded in a study of blood T cell repertoires in COVID-19. The germline V gene has CDR1 SGHTA and CDR2 FQGNSA. This CDR3 comprises 15 residues. The J segment lost 4 bases and the V segment lost 1 base, leaving 5 bases of the junction unmatched. In the original workflow: How many nucleated cells were present was estimated from reference gene primer amplification. Measured with immunoSEQ multiplex PCR; TCRdb has only the in-frame clones, and not every one. That table gives V, J and clone size, and the DNA gave D and trimming. The sample consists of about 140,000 clones, roughly 84% of them appearing once. Those designated as exposed participants met a COVID-19 case within 2 weeks before study entry.

The clonotype comes from a man aged 70-80 years who had been exposed to COVID-19. The V and J genes are TRBV7-2 and TRBJ2-7, with TRBD1 identical over 9 bases. The sample was PBMCs or T cells enriched from blood (not recorded which). The CDR3 sequence is CASSLGTGAGYEQYF. The CDR3 DNA is TGTGCCAGCAGCTTAGGGACAGGGGCAGGATACGAGCAGTACTTC.